This T cell receptor (beta chain) came from a study of control samples from healthy donors and cancer patients. Only in-frame clones appear in the TCRdb table, and some are missing; sequencing was by immunoSEQ multiplex PCR. The sample consists of 120,000 or so clones, around 87% of them appearing once. This CDR3 has 13 residues. Trimming removed 3 bases at V and 0 bases at J, with 4 bases between. Germline CDR1 SGHRS, CDR2 YFSETQ. What was sequenced was blood. The chain couples TRBV5-1 to TRBJ1-5; D gene unclear. The receptor was isolated from a man in his 60s in good health. CDR3 sequence reads: CASSWDSNQPQHF. CDR3 nucleotide sequence: TGCGCCAGCAGCTGGGATAGCAATCAGCCCCAGCATTTT.